This note documents a single TCR beta chain sequence. Only in-frame clones appear in the TCRdb table, and some are missing; sequencing was by immunoSEQ multiplex PCR. The sample lists around 300,000 clones; 80% to 90% were seen once. Treatment denoted: about 20 received Ad26.COV2.S at low or high dose, single or two shots; 5 received placebo; per-sample allocation not given. Collection of samples fell on day 63 after the first vaccine or placebo injection. Recruitment in Boston yielded a donor of adult age, 18-55 years. The CDR3 length is 15 residues. Germline lookup yields CDR1 MNHEY and CDR2 SMNVEV (reference sequence). Trimming at V came to 4 bases and at J to 8 bases, leaving 8 bases not matched to a gene. This sample was included in a study of Ad26.COV2.S vaccination and SARS-CoV-2 variants.

The material was peripheral blood, obtained in a trial of Ad26.COV2.S vaccine versus placebo. J is TRBJ1-4 and V is TRBV27, with 9 bases lining up with TRBD1. This sequence originates from a person aged 18-65 years who received the Ad26.COV2.S COVID-19 vaccine or a placebo. DNA for the CDR3: TGTGCCAGCAGTTCTCCCCGGACAGGGGCGGAAAAACTGTTTTTT. It is translated as CASSSPRTGAEKLFF.